Presented here are 13 T cell receptor beta chains from one specimen sequenced in a study of blood T cells in healthy people across ages (dated by TCRdb to the mid-2010s). Library construction relied on 5' RACE. The sequencing machine was an Illumina HiSeq 2500. The second PCR ran for roughly 7 to 12 cycles and used a J-beta primer mix along with a sample-barcoded 5' primer. TCRdb's own reprocessing of the public reads used fastp at Q25 and MiXCR and kept productive beta chains. Entries that share a CDR3 protein sequence are merged under the most common genes and DNA. Here the sample has 910,000 or so distinct CDR3 sequences; roughly half occur a single time. The ten largest account for about a fifth of the sample. The sequenced material came from blood. The receptors derive from a woman aged 55 to 70 in good health.

In this sample, this clonotype turned up a few times. This chain links TRBV4-1 with TRBJ2-5; 8 bases align to TRBD2. With 3 bases clipped from V and 5 bases from J, the junction kept 5 bases outside the gene matches. CDR1 and CDR2 (germline): MGHRA, YSYEKL. CDR3 size: 14 residues. CDR3 sequence: CASSQAGGGETQYF. In nucleotides, the CDR3 is TGCGCCAGCAGCCAGGCGGGAGGTGGTGAGACCCAGTACTTC.

In this sample, this clonotype turned up many times. The CDR3 bases are TGCGCCAGCAGCTTCGCCTCCGGGACTAGCGGTAGTAGCTCCTACAATGAGCAGTTCTTC. Translated: CASSFASGTSGSSSYNEQFF. V usage is TRBV5-1 and J usage is TRBJ2-1, with 11 bases aligning to TRBD2. J gave up 0 bases and V 2 bases, and 13 bases lay outside the gene matches. The CDR3 has 20 residues. The germline gives CDR1 SGHRS, CDR2 YFSETQ. The variable domain in full, completed from reference TRBV5-1 and TRBJ2-1, reads KAGVTQTPRYLIKTRGQQVTLSCSPISGHRSVSWYQQTPGQGLQFLFEYFSETQRNKGNFPGRFSGRQFSNSRSEMNVSTLELGDSALYLCASSFASGTSGSSSYNEQFFGPGTRLTVL.

The chain is built from TRBV27 and TRBJ2-1; TRBD2 agrees at 14 bases. TRBJ2-7 matches the DNA end more closely, so the J call is doubtful. The CDR3 is 17 amino acids. Germline V CDR1 and CDR2: MNHEY, SMNVEV (reference sequence). CDR3 region: CASSGTSGSIPPYEQYF. The CDR3 bases are TGTGCCAGCAGTGGGACTAGCGGGAGTATTCCCCCCTACGAGCAGTACTTC.

The rearrangement joins TRBV28 to TRBJ1-4; possibly TRBD1 for D (5 bases). This CDR3 is built from 13 residues. Germline V gives CDR1 MDHEN, CDR2 SYDVKM. Trimming removed 3 bases from V and 12 bases from J, with 14 bases in between. CDR3 sequence (DNA): TGTGCCAGCAGTTTTTCCCGGGGCGCACAACTGTTTTTT. Protein product: CASSFSRGAQLFF.

V and J are TRBV3-1 and TRBJ2-1, with D maybe TRBD2 (6 bases). The CDR3 has 17 amino acids. V was pared by 3 bases and J by 6 bases, with 21 bases between. From germline, CDR1 is LGHDT and CDR2 YNNKEL (reference sequence). CDR3 protein: CASSQIRELGVLNEQFF. The CDR3 DNA follows: TGTGCCAGCAGCCAGATCCGGGAGTTGGGGGTACTCAATGAGCAGTTCTTC.

The chain carries TRBV6-5 and TRBJ1-2, with 8 bases fitting TRBD1. The J segment lost 6 bases and the V segment lost 4 bases, leaving 1 base of the junction unmatched. Germline V gives CDR1 MNHEY, CDR2 SVGAGI. The CDR3 is 12 residues long. This chain's CDR3 is CASSSTGDGYTF. CDR3 sequence (DNA): TGTGCCAGCAGTTCGACAGGGGATGGCTACACCTTC.

The chain joins TRBV29-1 to TRBJ2-7; D gene unclear. Germline-derived CDR1 and CDR2 are SQVTM and ANQGSEA. The CDR3 length is 13 residues. Between the trimmed V and J ends, which lost 7 bases and 0 bases, there was a span of 13 bases. CDR3 sequence reads: CSGTISNSYEQYF. As DNA, the CDR3 is TGCAGCGGAACAATTTCCAACTCCTACGAGCAGTACTTC.

This clonotype was observed once. The chain joins TRBV16 to TRBJ1-2; D unresolved. Germline CDR1 and CDR2: KGHSY and FQNENV. V was shortened by 2 bases and J by 2 bases, with 9 bases between the two germline ends. CDR3 length: 14 residues. CDR3 in amino acids: CASSQTTVNYGYTF. In DNA form, the CDR3 reads TGTGCCAGCAGCCAAACGACGGTAAACTATGGCTACACCTTC. Combining the CDR3 with reference TRBV16 and TRBJ1-2 gives the whole variable domain GEEVAQTPKHLVRGEGQKAKLYCAPIKGHSYVFWYQQVLKNEFKFLISFQNENVFDETGMPKERFSAKCLPNSPCSLEIQATKLEDSAVYFCASSQTTVNYGYTFGSGTRLTVV.

This clonotype turned up a few times. The CDR3 sequence is CASSPSTGATNEKLFF. DNA of the CDR3: TGTGCCAGCAGCCCCAGCACCGGGGCAACTAATGAAAAACTGTTTTTT. The V call is TRBV28, the J call TRBJ1-4; D unresolved. Per the germline V gene, CDR1 is MDHEN and CDR2 is SYDVKM. The CDR3 extends over 16 amino acids. V lost 6 bases and J 0 bases, leaving 14 bases between the germline ends.

The chain carries TRBV6-1 and TRBJ2-1, with 9 bases matching TRBD1. The CDR3 has 14 residues. V lost 3 bases and J lost 11; bases outside the gene matches: 8. Germline assignment: CDR1 MNHNS and CDR2 SASEGT. The CDR3 is CASSDTGGVSQQFF. The CDR3 nucleotides are TGTGCCAGCAGTGACACAGGGGGCGTATCGCAGCAGTTCTTC.

This chain joins TRBV9 and TRBJ2-3; TRBD2 aligns across 9 bases. V dropped 4 bases and J dropped 3; count of bases not matched to a gene: 9. The germline gives CDR1 SGDLS, CDR2 YYNGEE. The CDR3 covers 16 residues. Here the CDR3 reads CASSPRLAVYTDTQYF. The CDR3 coding sequence is TGTGCCAGCAGCCCCCGACTAGCGGTCTATACAGATACGCAGTATTTT.

The chain employs TRBV12-3 or TRBV12-4 and TRBJ2-5; 9 positions agree with TRBD1. The ends lost 0 bases at V and 2 bases at J; junction bases unmatched: 10. The CDR3 spans 18 residues. CDR3 region: CASSLAAGQGFSQETQYF. CDR3 DNA sequence: TGTGCCAGCAGTTTAGCGGCGGGACAGGGCTTTTCGCAAGAGACCCAGTACTTC.

The rearrangement joins TRBV10-3 to TRBJ2-5; D assignment may be TRBD1 or TRBD2 (6 bases each). The CDR3 covers 14 residues. The germline V and J ends were trimmed by 8 bases and 2 bases, with 15 bases remaining between them. The germline V gene has CDR1 ENHRY and CDR2 SYGVKD. CDR3 nucleotides: TGTGCCATCGGGGGGCAGGGCCCTCAAGAGACCCAGTACTTC. This sequence encodes CAIGGQGPQETQYF.